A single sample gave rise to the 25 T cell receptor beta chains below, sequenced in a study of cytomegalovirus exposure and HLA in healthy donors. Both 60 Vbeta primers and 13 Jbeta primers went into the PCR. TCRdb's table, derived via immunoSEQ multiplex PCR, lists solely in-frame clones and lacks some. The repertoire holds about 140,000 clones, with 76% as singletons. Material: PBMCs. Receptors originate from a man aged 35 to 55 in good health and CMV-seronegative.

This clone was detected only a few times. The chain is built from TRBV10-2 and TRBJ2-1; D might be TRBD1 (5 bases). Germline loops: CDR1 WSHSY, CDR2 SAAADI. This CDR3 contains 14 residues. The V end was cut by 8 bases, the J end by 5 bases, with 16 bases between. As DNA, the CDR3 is TGCGCCAGCTATCCTGGAGTAGGGGACAATGAGCAGTTCTTC. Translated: CASYPGVGDNEQFF.

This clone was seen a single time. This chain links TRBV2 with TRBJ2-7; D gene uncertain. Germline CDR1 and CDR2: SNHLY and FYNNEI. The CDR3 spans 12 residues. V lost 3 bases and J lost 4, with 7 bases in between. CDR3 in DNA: TGTGCCAGCAGTGAGTCGAGTTACGAGCAGTACTTC. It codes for CASSESSYEQYF.

DNA of the CDR3: TGTGCCAGCAGTTTATCGGCACAGGGGCGGAATATCAACACTGAAGCTTTCTTT. It specifies CASSLSAQGRNINTEAFF. The chain has TRBV27 and TRBJ1-1; 7 bases are a match to TRBD1. The CDR3 loop spans 18 amino acids. The germline V gene encodes CDR1 MNHEY and CDR2 SMNVEV (reference sequence). J was trimmed by 2 bases and V by 0 bases; bases with no gene match: 12.

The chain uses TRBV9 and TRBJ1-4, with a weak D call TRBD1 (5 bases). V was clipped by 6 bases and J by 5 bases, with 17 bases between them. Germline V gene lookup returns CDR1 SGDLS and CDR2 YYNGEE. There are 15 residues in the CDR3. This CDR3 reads CASTPGGTQNEKLFF. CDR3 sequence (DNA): TGTGCCAGCACCCCCGGGGGTACTCAGAATGAAAAACTGTTTTTT.

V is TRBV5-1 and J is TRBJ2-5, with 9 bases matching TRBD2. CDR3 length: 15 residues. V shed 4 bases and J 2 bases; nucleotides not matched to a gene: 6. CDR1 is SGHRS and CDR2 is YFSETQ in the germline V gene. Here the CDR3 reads CASSPTLAGQETQYF. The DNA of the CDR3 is TGCGCCAGCAGCCCCACCCTAGCGGGGCAAGAGACCCAGTACTTC.

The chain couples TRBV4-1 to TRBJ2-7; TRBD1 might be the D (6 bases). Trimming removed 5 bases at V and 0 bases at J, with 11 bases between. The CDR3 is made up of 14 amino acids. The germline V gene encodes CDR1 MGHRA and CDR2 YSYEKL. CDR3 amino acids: CASSTDRSSYEQYF. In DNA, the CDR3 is TGCGCCAGCAGCACCGACAGGAGCTCCTACGAGCAGTACTTC.

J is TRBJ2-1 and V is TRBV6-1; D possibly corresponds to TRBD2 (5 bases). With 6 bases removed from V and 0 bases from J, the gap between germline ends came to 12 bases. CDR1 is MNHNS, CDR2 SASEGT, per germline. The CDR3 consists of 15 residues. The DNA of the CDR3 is TGTGCCAGCAGGGAGCGGCCAAGCTCCTACAATGAGCAGTTCTTC. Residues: CASRERPSSYNEQFF.

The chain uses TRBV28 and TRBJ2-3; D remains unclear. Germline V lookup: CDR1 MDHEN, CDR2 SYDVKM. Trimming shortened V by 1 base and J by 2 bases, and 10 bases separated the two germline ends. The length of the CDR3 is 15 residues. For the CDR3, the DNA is TGTGCCAGCAGTTTATACGGTAGTCCCACAGATACGCAGTATTTT. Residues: CASSLYGSPTDTQYF.

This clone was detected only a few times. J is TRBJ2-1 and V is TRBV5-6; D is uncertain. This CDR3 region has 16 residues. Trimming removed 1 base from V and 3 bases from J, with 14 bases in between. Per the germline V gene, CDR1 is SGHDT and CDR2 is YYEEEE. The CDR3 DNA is TGTGCCAGCAGCTTGAGCACGCGCCCCATCTACAATGAGCAGTTCTTC. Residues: CASSLSTRPIYNEQFF.

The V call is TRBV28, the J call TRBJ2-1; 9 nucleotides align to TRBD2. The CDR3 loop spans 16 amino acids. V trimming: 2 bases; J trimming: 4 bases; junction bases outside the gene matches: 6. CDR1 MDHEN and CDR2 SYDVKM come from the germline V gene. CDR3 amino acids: CASSLPSSGNYNEQFF. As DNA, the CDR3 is TGTGCCAGCAGTTTACCTTCTAGCGGGAATTACAATGAGCAGTTCTTC.

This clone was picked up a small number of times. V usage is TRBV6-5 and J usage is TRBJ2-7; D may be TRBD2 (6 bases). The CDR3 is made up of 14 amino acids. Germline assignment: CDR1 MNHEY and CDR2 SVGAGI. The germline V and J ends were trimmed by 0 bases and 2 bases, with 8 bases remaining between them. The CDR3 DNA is TGTGCCAGCAGTTACTCACTAGCCACCTACGAGCAGTACTTC. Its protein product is CASSYSLATYEQYF.

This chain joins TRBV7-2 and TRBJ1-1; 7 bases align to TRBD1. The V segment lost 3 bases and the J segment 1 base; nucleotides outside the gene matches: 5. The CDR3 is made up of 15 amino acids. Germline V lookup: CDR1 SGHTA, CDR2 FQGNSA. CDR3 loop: CASSFLTGTNTEAFF. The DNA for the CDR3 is TGTGCCAGCAGCTTTCTGACAGGGACGAACACTGAAGCTTTCTTT.

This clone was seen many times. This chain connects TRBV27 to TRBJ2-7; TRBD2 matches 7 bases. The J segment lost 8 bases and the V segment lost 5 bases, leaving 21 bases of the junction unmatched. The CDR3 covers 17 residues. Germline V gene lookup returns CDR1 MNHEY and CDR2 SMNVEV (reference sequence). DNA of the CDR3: TGTGCCAGCAGTCTAGCGGCCCCCCGGGACCTCTATGGGCAGCAGTACTTC. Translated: CASSLAAPRDLYGQQYF.

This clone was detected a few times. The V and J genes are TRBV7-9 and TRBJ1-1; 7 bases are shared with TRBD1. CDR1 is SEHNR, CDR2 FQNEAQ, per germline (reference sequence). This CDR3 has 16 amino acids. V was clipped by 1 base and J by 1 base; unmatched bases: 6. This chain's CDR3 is CASSLEPGQKNTEAFF. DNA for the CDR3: TGTGCCAGCAGCTTAGAACCGGGACAGAAGAACACTGAAGCTTTCTTT.

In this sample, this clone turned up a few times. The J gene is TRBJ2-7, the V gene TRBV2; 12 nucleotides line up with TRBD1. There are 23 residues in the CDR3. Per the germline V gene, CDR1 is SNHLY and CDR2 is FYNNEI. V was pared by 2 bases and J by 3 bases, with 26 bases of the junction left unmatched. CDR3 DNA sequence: TGTGCCAGCAGTGAACCGGGACAGGGGGCGATTACTAGCGGGAATGTCTTGGACTACGAGCAGTACTTC. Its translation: CASSEPGQGAITSGNVLDYEQYF.

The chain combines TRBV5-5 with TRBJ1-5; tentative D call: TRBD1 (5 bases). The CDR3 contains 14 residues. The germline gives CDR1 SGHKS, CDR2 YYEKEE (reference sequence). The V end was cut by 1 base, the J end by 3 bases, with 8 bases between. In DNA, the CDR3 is TGTGCCAGCAGCTTGCAGGGTGCCAATCAGCCCCAGCATTTT. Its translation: CASSLQGANQPQHF.

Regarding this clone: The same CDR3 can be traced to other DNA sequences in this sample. CDR3 protein: CAWSVGTGDGYEQYF. CDR3 nucleotides: TGTGCCTGGAGTGTGGGGACAGGGGATGGCTACGAGCAGTACTTC. The chain employs TRBV30 and TRBJ2-7, with 10 bases fitting TRBD1. There are 15 residues in the CDR3. Germline V gives CDR1 GTSNPN, CDR2 SVGIG (reference sequence). J was trimmed by 3 bases and V by 0 bases; bases with no gene match: 5.

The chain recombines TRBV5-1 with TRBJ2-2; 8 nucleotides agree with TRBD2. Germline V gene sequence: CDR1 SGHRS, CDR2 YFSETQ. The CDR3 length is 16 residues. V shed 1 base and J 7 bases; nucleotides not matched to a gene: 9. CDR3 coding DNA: TGCGCCAGCAGCTTGATGCGTGGCGGGAGGAGCGGGGAGCTGTTTTTT. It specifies CASSLMRGGRSGELFF. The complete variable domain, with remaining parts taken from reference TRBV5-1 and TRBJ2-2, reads KAGVTQTPRYLIKTRGQQVTLSCSPISGHRSVSWYQQTPGQGLQFLFEYFSETQRNKGNFPGRFSGRQFSNSRSEMNVSTLELGDSALYLCASSLMRGGRSGELFFGEGSRLTVL.

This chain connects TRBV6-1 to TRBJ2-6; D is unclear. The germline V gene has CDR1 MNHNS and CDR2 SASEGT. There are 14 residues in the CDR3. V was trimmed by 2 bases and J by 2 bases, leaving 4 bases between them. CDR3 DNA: TGTGCCAGCAGTGAACCTGCTGGGGCCAACGTCCTGACTTTC. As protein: CASSEPAGANVLTF.

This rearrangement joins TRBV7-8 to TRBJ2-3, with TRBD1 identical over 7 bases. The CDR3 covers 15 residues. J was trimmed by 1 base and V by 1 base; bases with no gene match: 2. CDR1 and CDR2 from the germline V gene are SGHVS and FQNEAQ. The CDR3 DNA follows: TGTGCCAGCAGCTTAGGCGGACAGGGCACAGATACGCAGTATTTT. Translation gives CASSLGGQGTDTQYF.

The CDR3 spells CASSFQQGNQGEKLFF. For the CDR3, the DNA is TGCGCCAGCAGCTTTCAACAGGGAAACCAGGGCGAAAAACTGTTTTTT. This chain connects TRBV5-1 to TRBJ1-4, with a tentative D call TRBD1 (6 bases). Germline V gene sequence: CDR1 SGHRS, CDR2 YFSETQ. V was cut by 2 bases and J by 8 bases, with 19 bases left in between. The CDR3 covers 16 residues.

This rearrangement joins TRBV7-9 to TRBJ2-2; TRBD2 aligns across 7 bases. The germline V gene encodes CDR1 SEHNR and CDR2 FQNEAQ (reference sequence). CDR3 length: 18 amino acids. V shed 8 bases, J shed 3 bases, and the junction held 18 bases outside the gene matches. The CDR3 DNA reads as TGTGCCAGCTCTCTTGGGCGGGGGAACCTTAGGGACACCGGGGAGCTGTTTTTT. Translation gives CASSLGRGNLRDTGELFF.

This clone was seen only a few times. The CDR3 region has the DNA TGTGCCAGCAGCCGTACAGGGAGGGCCTACGAGCAGTACTTC. Amino acid sequence: CASSRTGRAYEQYF. This chain connects TRBV6-5 to TRBJ2-7, with TRBD2 as a possible D gene (7 bases). Per germline, CDR1 MNHEY and CDR2 SVGAGI. The CDR3 contains 14 residues. Trimming shortened V by 6 bases and J by 2 bases, and 14 bases separated the two germline ends.

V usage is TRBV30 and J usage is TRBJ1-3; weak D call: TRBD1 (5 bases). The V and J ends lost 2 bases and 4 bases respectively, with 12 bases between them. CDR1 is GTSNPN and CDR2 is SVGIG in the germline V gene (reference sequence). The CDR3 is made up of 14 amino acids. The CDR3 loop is CAWSLPGGGNTIYF. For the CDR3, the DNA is TGTGCCTGGAGTCTACCCGGGGGAGGAAACACCATATATTTT. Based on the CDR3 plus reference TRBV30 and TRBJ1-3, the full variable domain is SQTIHQWPATLVQPVGSPLSLECTVEGTSNPNLYWYRQAAGRGLQLLFYSVGIGQISSEVPQNLSASRPQDRQFILSSKKLLLSDSGFYLCAWSLPGGGNTIYFGEGSWLTVV.

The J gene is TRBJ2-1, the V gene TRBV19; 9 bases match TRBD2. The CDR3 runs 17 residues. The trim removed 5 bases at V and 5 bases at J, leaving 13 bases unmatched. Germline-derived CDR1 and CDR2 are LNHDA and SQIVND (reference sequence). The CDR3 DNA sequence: TGTGCCAGTAGTCCAGGTAGCGGGGGTATCTGGGACAATGAGCAGTTCTTC. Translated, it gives CASSPGSGGIWDNEQFF.